This TCR beta chain was recorded in a study of blood T cell repertoires in COVID-19. As originally analysed: The authors estimated nucleated cell counts from reference gene primer amplification. Method: immunoSEQ multiplex PCR; TCRdb's copy keeps in-frame clones and lacks some. V and J calls plus clone size are reproduced from that table; the DNA served to infer D and trimming. Of 350,000 to 500,000 clones in the sample, roughly 90% were seen once. Everyone who took part was 18 to 89 years old, and they came from about two dozen US areas. The TCR was taken from a young woman who had been exposed to COVID-19. Sequencing was done on a sample of PBMCs or T cells enriched from blood (not recorded which).

The CDR3 region has the DNA TGTGCCAGCAGCGGAAAGGGGTCCTACGAGCAGTACTTC. Its protein product is CASSGKGSYEQYF. The J gene is TRBJ2-7, the V gene TRBV9, with D perhaps matching TRBD1 (5 bases). Germline V CDR1 and CDR2: SGDLS, YYNGEE. Trimming took 3 bases from V and 1 from J, leaving 8 bases between them. The length of the CDR3 is 13 residues.